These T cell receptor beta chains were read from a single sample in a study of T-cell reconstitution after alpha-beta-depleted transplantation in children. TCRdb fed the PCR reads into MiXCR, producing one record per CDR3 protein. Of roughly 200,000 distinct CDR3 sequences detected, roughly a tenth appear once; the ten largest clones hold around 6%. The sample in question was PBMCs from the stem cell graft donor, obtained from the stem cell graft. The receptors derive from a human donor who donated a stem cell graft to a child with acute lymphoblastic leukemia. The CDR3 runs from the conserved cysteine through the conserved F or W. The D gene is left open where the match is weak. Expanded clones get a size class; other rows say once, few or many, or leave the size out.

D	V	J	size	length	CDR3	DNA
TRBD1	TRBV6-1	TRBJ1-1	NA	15	CASLTRTGINTEAFF	TGTGCCAGTCTAACAAGGACAGGGATAAACACTGAAGCTTTCTTT
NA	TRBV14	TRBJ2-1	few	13	CASSPTRAREQFF	TGTGCCAGCAGCCCTACTAGAGCTCGAGAGCAGTTCTTC
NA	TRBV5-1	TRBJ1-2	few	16	CASSPPTGSVDDGYTF	TGCGCCAGCAGCCCACCGACAGGTTCGGTAGACGATGGCTACACCTTC
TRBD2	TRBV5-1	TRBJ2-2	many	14	CASLAGANTGELFF	TGCGCCAGCCTAGCGGGGGCGAACACCGGGGAGCTGTTTTTT
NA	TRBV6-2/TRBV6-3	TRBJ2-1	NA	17	CASNFPDSLFSYNEQFF	TGTGCCAGCAACTTTCCGGACAGTTTGTTCTCCTACAATGAGCAGTTCTTC
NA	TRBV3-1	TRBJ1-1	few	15	CASSPPNTLVTEAFF	TGTGCCAGCAGCCCGCCTAATACCCTAGTTACTGAAGCTTTCTTT
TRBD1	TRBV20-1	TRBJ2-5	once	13	CSAAGTGIGTQYF	TGCAGTGCTGCCGGGACAGGGATAGGGACCCAGTACTTC
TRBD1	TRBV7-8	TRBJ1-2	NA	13	CASGTGSNYGYTF	TGTGCCAGCGGGACAGGCTCTAACTATGGCTACACCTTC
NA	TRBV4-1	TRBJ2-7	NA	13	CASSQAPGNEQYF	TGCGCCAGCAGCCAAGCGCCGGGCAACGAGCAGTACTTC
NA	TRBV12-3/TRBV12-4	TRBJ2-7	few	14	CASSLAGTNYEQYF	TGTGCCAGCAGTTTAGCCGGGACCAACTACGAGCAGTACTTC
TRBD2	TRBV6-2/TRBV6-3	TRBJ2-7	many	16	CASSLGRGGISYEQYF	TGTGCCAGCAGCCTCGGACGGGGGGGAATCTCCTACGAGCAGTACTTC
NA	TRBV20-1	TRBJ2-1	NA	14	CSARELTLDNEQFF	TGCAGTGCTAGAGAGCTGACACTTGACAATGAGCAGTTCTTC
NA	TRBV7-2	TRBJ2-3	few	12	CASSPSGDTQYF	TGTGCCAGCAGCCCTTCGGGAGATACGCAGTATTTT
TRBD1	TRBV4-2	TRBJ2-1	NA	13	CASSQAEQGKQFF	TGTGCCAGCAGCCAAGCCGAACAGGGGAAGCAGTTCTTC